This TCR beta chain was sequenced during a study of T cell responses to AZD1222 COVID-19 vaccine. Study results and caveats: Samples come after the peak T cell response, not at day 14. CD4 TCRs covered the whole spike, strongest at regions 160-218 and 743-854. Most donors were white British and more were female, and clonal diversity was possibly underestimated. Recipients of two AZD1222 doses showed rising Spike-specific TCR breadth and depth.

Note on this clone: Its target is unknown.

Some clones are missing from TCRdb's copy, which holds only in-frame ones; the method was immunoSEQ multiplex PCR. This repertoire shows 84,000 or so clones, approximately 89% found once; its top ten account for 2% to 2.5%. The sequence came from an adult in good health. Source: peripheral blood, taken on day 0 of AZD1222 vaccination.

The CDR3 DNA is TGTGCCTGGAGTAGGGGGCTAGCGGGCTCTACGCAGTATTTT. It yields the protein CAWSRGLAGSTQYF. This rearrangement joins TRBV30 to TRBJ2-3, with D maybe TRBD2 (8 bases). The CDR3 contains 14 residues. Germline CDR1 is GTSNPN and CDR2 is SVGIG (reference sequence). Between the trimmed V and J ends, which lost 2 bases and 8 bases, there was a span of 17 bases.